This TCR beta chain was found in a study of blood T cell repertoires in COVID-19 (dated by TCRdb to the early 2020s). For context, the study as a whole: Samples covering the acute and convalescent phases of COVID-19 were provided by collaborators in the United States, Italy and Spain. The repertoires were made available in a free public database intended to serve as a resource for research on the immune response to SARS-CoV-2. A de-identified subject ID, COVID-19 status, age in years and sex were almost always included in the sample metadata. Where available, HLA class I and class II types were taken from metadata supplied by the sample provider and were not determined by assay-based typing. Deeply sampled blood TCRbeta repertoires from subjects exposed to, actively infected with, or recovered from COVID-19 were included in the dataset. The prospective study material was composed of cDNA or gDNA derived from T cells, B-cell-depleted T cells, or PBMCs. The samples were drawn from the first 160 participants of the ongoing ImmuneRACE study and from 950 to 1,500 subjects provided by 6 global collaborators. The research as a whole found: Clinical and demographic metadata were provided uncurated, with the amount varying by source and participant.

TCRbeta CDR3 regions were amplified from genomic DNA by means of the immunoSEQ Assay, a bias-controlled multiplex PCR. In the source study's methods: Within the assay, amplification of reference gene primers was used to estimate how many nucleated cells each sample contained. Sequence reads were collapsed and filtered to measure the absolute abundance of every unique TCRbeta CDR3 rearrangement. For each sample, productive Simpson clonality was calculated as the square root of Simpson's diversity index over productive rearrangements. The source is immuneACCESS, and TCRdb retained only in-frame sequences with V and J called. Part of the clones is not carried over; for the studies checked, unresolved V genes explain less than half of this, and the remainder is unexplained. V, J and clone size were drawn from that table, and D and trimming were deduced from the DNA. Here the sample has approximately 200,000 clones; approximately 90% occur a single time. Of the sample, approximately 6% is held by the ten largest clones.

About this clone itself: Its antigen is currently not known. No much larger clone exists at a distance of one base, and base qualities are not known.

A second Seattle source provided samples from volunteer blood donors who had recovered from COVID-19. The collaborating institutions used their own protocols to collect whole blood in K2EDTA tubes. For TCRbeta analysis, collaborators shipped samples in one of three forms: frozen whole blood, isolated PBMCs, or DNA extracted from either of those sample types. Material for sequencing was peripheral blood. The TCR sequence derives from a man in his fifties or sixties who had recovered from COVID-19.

The CDR3 has the sequence CASSGGFGTGELFF. Read as DNA, the sequence is TGTGCCAGCAGCGGTGGGTTCGGGACCGGGGAGCTGTTTTTT. This chain joins TRBV9 to TRBJ2-2, with the D gene too uncertain to name. Looking up the germline V gene yields CDR1 SGDLS and CDR2 YYNGEE. Cut back by 3 bases and 5 bases, the V and J ends lie 11 bases apart. From the cysteine up to the phenylalanine, the CDR3 has a length of 14 residues. Left in the record is the CDR3 DNA by itself, 42 bases read in frame from the first base.